This T cell receptor (beta chain) was found in a study of CD8 T cells in Susac syndrome. When the RNA was reverse transcribed, random hexamers were used with an input of 0.5 to 1 ug. Amplification of TCR beta CDR3 used immunoSEQ multiplex PCR across 54 Vbeta and 13 Jbeta. Via MiXCR, TCRdb re-called the immunoSEQ multiplex PCR reads, giving one row per CDR3 protein. This sample has some 110,000 distinct CDR3 sequences, with about 94% found just once. The T cells that were sequenced for TCR beta were CD8+ and CD4+ cells from blood. The CD8+ and CD4+ T cells were isolated magnetically using a negative isolation approach, whereas the TEMRA cells were enriched by FACS. With V trimmed by 0 bases and J by 0 bases, 8 bases remained unmatched. Looked up from germline, CDR1 is DFQATT and CDR2 is SNEGSKA (reference sequence). CDR3 length: 17 residues. This clonotype was seen just once.

Sequencing was done on a sample of CD4+ T cells from PBMCs. The clonotype comes from a human donor in good health. The chain couples TRBV20-1 to TRBJ2-7; 10 positions agree with TRBD2. CDR3: CSARDLTSGTSSYEQYF. DNA for the CDR3: TGCAGTGCTAGAGATCTTACTAGCGGGACCTCCTCCTACGAGCAGTACTTC.